One and the same sample provided the 6 T cell receptor beta chains below, sequenced in a study of blood T cell repertoires in COVID-19. Data came from immunoSEQ multiplex PCR; TCRdb stores just in-frame clones and leaves some out. The table lists 300,000 to 350,000 clones, 75% to 95% of them singletons. The material sequenced was peripheral blood. These receptors came from a woman aged 30 to 39 with COVID-19, enrolled during active disease.

J is TRBJ2-3 and V is TRBV2; TRBD2 matches 7 bases. This CDR3 has 14 residues. The V segment lost 4 bases and the J segment 3 bases; nucleotides outside the gene matches: 4. Germline V gene lookup returns CDR1 SNHLY and CDR2 FYNNEI. The CDR3 sequence is CASSASGNTDTQYF. The CDR3 nucleotides read TGTGCCAGCAGTGCCAGCGGGAATACAGATACGCAGTATTTT.

This rearrangement joins TRBV19 to TRBJ1-1; D gene unclear. Trimming left V 1 base short and J 3 bases short, with 12 bases between. Germline V lookup: CDR1 LNHDA, CDR2 SQIVND (reference sequence). The CDR3 is 15 residues long. CDR3 nucleotide sequence: TGTGCCAGTAGTATAGTAGAACAGCTGTACACTGAAGCTTTCTTT. This encodes CASSIVEQLYTEAFF.

The rearrangement joins TRBV28 to TRBJ1-5; 8 bases are shared with TRBD1. Germline CDR1 is MDHEN and CDR2 is SYDVKM. V shed 4 bases and J 6 bases; nucleotides not matched to a gene: 11. This CDR3 comprises 16 residues. This chain's CDR3 is CASSSTLGQGGQPQHF. The CDR3, as DNA: TGTGCCAGCAGTTCCACCCTAGGACAGGGAGGTCAGCCCCAGCATTTT.

The chain has TRBV7-2 and TRBJ2-7, with 9 bases identical to TRBD1. The V and J ends lost 6 bases and 0 bases, in that order; junction bases with no gene match: 6. There are 15 residues in the CDR3. Germline CDR1 reads SGHTA; CDR2 reads FQGNSA. The CDR3 DNA reads TGTGCCAGCAGTTTCGACAGGGGGAGCTCCTACGAGCAGTACTTC. It codes for CASSFDRGSSYEQYF.

This chain links TRBV3-1 (or the pseudogene TRBV3-2) with TRBJ2-1; 8 bases fit TRBD1. Germline CDR1 LGHDT, CDR2 YNNKEL (reference sequence). The CDR3 totals 15 residues. With 0 bases clipped from V and 13 bases from J, the junction kept 11 bases outside the gene matches. CDR3 DNA sequence: TGTGCCAGCAGCCAAGAAATGAACAGGGGGGCCCCCCAGTTCTTC. Its protein product is CASSQEMNRGAPQFF.

The chain is built from TRBV30 and TRBJ1-1; the D is unclear. CDR1 and CDR2 (germline): GTSNPN, SVGIG (reference sequence). Trimming pared 1 base from V and 1 base from J, leaving 7 bases between. The CDR3 contains 13 residues. The CDR3, as DNA: TGTGCCTGGAGTGCTCAGCGGAACACTGAAGCTTTCTTT. Protein sequence: CAWSAQRNTEAFF.